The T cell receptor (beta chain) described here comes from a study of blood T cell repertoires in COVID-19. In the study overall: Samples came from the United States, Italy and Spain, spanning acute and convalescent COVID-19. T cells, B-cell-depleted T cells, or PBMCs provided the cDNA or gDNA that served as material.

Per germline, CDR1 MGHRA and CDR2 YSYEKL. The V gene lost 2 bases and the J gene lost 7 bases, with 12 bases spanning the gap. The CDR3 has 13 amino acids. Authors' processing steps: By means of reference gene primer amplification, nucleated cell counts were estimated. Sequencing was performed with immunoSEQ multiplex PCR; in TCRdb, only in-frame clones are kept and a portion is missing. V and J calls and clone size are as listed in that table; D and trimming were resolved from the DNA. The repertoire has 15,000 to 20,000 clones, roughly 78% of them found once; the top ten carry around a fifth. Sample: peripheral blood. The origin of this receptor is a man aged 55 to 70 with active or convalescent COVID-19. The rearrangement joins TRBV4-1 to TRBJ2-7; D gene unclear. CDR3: CASSQPDTFEQYF. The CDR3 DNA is TGCGCCAGCAGCCAACCTGACACTTTTGAGCAGTACTTC.